This TCR beta chain was profiled in a study of cytomegalovirus exposure and HLA in healthy donors. The PCR had 60 Vbeta and 13 Jbeta primers. This table comes from immunoSEQ multiplex PCR, and its TCRdb copy is limited to in-frame clones, with some not included. The data contain under 150,000 clones, 73% of them singletons. Comment on this clone: Its antigen is as yet unknown.

Whole-study findings and limits: Reports credit the classifier with highly specific, highly sensitive diagnosis of cytomegalovirus status. A later analysis revealed that TCR association rates differed between HLA loci, peaking at DRB1 and bottoming out at HLA-C.

Material for sequencing was PBMCs. This TCR was recovered from a human donor in good health.

The CDR3 nucleotides are TGTGCCAGCACCAAGGGACAGGGGAGAGGCTACACCTTC. It encodes CASTKGQGRGYTF. V is TRBV28 and J is TRBJ1-2; 10 bases match TRBD1. Germline loops: CDR1 MDHEN, CDR2 SYDVKM. The CDR3 is 13 residues long. V shed 7 bases and J 8 bases; nucleotides not matched to a gene: 7.